The text below deals with one TCR beta chain. This PCR relied on a set of 60 Vbeta primers and 13 Jbeta primers. Data came from immunoSEQ multiplex PCR; TCRdb stores just in-frame clones and leaves some out. The table lists about 130,000 clones, around 74% of them singletons. CDR1 SGDLS and CDR2 YYNGEE come from the germline V gene. Trimming took off 3 bases at V and 2 bases at J, with 11 bases between the two ends. The CDR3 covers 15 residues. This sample is drawn from a study of cytomegalovirus exposure and HLA in healthy donors. Sequencing used PBMCs. This clonotype was obtained from a man aged 40-55 years in good health and CMV-seropositive. The gene calls are TRBV9 and TRBJ2-2; D is perhaps TRBD2 (7 bases). The CDR3 DNA reads as TGTGCCAGCAGCGGAGGGGGGGTCAACACCGGGGAGCTGTTTTTT. Translating gives CASSGGGVNTGELFF.